This T cell receptor beta chain stems from a study of T cells in Graves' hyperthyroidism and ophthalmopathy. Researchers took RNA transcripts and amplified the TCR beta CDR3 regions from them. The TCR CDR3 first-round RT-PCR relied on the HTBI primer set. MiXCR, applied by TCRdb to the multiplex PCR reads, yields one record per CDR3 protein. The sample records hundreds of thousands of distinct CDR3 sequences, about 15% being singletons. In its sample, this clonotype was seen many times. V shed 8 bases and J 5 bases; nucleotides not matched to a gene: 2. Germline CDR1 reads LNHDA; CDR2 reads SQIVND (reference sequence). The CDR3 runs 13 residues.

The specimen sequenced was blood. The TCR was taken from a middle-aged woman with Graves' ophthalmopathy. This chain uses TRBV19 with TRBJ1-5, with 11 bases lining up with TRBD1. The CDR3 is CASGDRGDQPQHF. CDR3 DNA sequence: TGTGCCAGTGGGGACAGGGGGGATCAGCCCCAGCATTTT. Combining the CDR3 with reference TRBV19 and TRBJ1-5 gives the whole variable domain DGGITQSPKYLFRKEGQNVTLSCEQNLNHDAMYWYRQDPGQGLRLIYYSQIVNDFQKGDIAEGYSVSREKKESFPLTVTSAQKNPTAFYLCASGDRGDQPQHFGDGTRLSIL.